These 6 T cell receptor beta chains share one sample of origin, sequenced in a study of T cell responses to AZD1222 COVID-19 vaccine. Generated by immunoSEQ multiplex PCR, the TCRdb table keeps only in-frame clones and is missing some. The table lists some 200,000 clones, more than 85% of them singletons. The sample was peripheral blood, taken on day 0 of MenACWY control vaccination. These receptors all stem from an adult in good health.

The rearrangement uses TRBV18 and TRBJ1-5, with D perhaps TRBD1 (5 bases). This CDR3 spans 15 amino acids. V lost 3 bases and J lost 1, with 10 bases in between. Germline values: CDR1 KGHSH, CDR2 LQKENI. This CDR3 reads CASSPGGVSNQPQHF. In nucleotides, the CDR3 is TGTGCCAGCTCACCGGGAGGGGTGAGCAATCAGCCCCAGCATTTT. Full variable domain (remainder filled in from reference TRBV18 and TRBJ1-5): NAGVMQNPRHLVRRRGQEARLRCSPMKGHSHVYWYRQLPEEGLKFMVYLQKENIIDESGMPKERFSAEFPKEGPSILRIQQVVRGDSAAYFCASSPGGVSNQPQHFGDGTRLSIL.

This rearrangement joins TRBV6-6 to TRBJ2-7; D uncertain. Germline V lookup: CDR1 MNHNY, CDR2 SVGAGI (reference sequence). The germline V and J ends were trimmed by 4 bases and 5 bases, with 6 bases remaining between them. This CDR3 comprises 11 residues. The CDR3 reads CASSSLNEQYF. CDR3 DNA: TGTGCCAGCAGTTCCCTAAACGAGCAGTACTTC.

The chain joins TRBV9 to TRBJ2-5, with D perhaps TRBD1 (5 bases). The CDR3 sequence is 15 residues long. V lost 4 bases and J 3 bases, leaving 16 bases between the germline ends. The germline V gene has CDR1 SGDLS and CDR2 YYNGEE. In nucleotides, the CDR3 is TGTGCCAGCAGCCTCCGGCCGGCAGGGAAAGAGACCCAGTACTTC. This sequence encodes CASSLRPAGKETQYF.

This clone was found a few times. This chain uses TRBV5-5 with TRBJ1-6; no clear D. V was pared by 5 bases and J by 6 bases, with 9 bases between. CDR3 length: 13 residues. Germline assignment: CDR1 SGHKS and CDR2 YYEKEE (reference sequence). CDR3 amino acids: CASRWDGNSPLHF. The DNA of the CDR3 is TGTGCCAGCAGGTGGGATGGTAATTCACCCCTCCACTTT.

The CDR3 bases are TGTGCCAGCAGCCAAGGGGGGGGAAGGCAAGCTTTCTTT. The encoded protein is CASSQGGGRQAFF. The rearrangement links TRBV3-1 (or the pseudogene TRBV3-2) to TRBJ1-1, with D perhaps matching TRBD1 (5 bases). CDR3 size: 13 residues. Germline V gene sequence: CDR1 LGHDT, CDR2 YNNKEL (reference sequence). V was cut by 1 base and J by 9 bases, with 12 bases left in between.

The chain couples TRBV28 to TRBJ1-3; D call uncertain. V lost 6 bases and J 12 bases, leaving 15 bases between the germline ends. The CDR3 extends over 12 amino acids. The germline CDR1 and CDR2 sequences are MDHEN and SYDVKM. In DNA form, the CDR3 reads TGTGCCAGCAGCTCTTTACGGAGCGTCATATATTTT. Protein: CASSSLRSVIYF.